These 27 T cell receptor beta chains originate from one sample sequenced in a study of cytomegalovirus exposure and HLA in healthy donors. 13 Jbeta primers and 60 Vbeta primers were used for the PCR. Sequencing used immunoSEQ multiplex PCR; TCRdb keeps in-frame clones, though not all of them. The sample's table shows 100,000 to 150,000 clones. Sequencing input: PBMCs. Source of these receptors: a woman in her thirties or forties in good health and CMV-seropositive.

The chain combines TRBV19 with TRBJ1-2, with TRBD1 matching 10 bases. CDR3 length: 15 amino acids. Germline lookup yields CDR1 LNHDA and CDR2 SQIVND (reference sequence). J was trimmed by 6 bases and V by 6 bases; bases with no gene match: 10. The CDR3 here is CASRKNRDRGNGYTF. The DNA for the CDR3 is TGTGCCAGTAGGAAAAACCGGGACAGGGGCAATGGCTACACCTTC.

V gene TRBV19 combines with J gene TRBJ2-1, with 7 bases identical to TRBD2. The germline CDR1 and CDR2 sequences are LNHDA and SQIVND (reference sequence). The CDR3 extends over 12 amino acids. V lost 6 bases to trimming and J lost 13 bases; unmatched junction nucleotides: 9. CDR3 protein: CASRIGGSDQFF. CDR3 DNA: TGTGCCAGTAGAATTGGCGGGAGTGACCAGTTCTTC.

This chain links TRBV5-1 with TRBJ2-3; the D gene is possibly TRBD2 (6 bases). CDR1 and CDR2 from the germline V gene are SGHRS and YFSETQ. The CDR3 spans 16 residues. V lost 6 bases to trimming and J lost 2 bases, with 19 bases between them. Here the CDR3 reads CASTPRIAEITDTQYF. The CDR3 bases are TGCGCCAGCACCCCGCGGATAGCGGAGATCACAGATACGCAGTATTTT.

V gene TRBV27 combines with J gene TRBJ1-4; 9 nucleotides line up with TRBD1. V dropped 8 bases and J dropped 8; count of bases not matched to a gene: 9. Germline V gives CDR1 MNHEY, CDR2 SMNVEV (reference sequence). This CDR3 has 14 amino acids. The CDR3 here is CASCRTGAGEKLFF. DNA for the CDR3: TGTGCCAGCTGTCGGACAGGGGCAGGGGAAAAACTGTTTTTT.

The V gene is TRBV7-2, the J gene TRBJ2-7; D is perhaps TRBD2 (5 bases). Trimming removed 4 bases from V and 5 bases from J, with 12 bases in between. The germline V gene has CDR1 SGHTA and CDR2 FQGNSA. This CDR3 spans 13 amino acids. The CDR3 DNA reads as TGTGCCAGCAGCTCCGGGAATAAGGACGAGCAGTACTTC. Translation gives CASSSGNKDEQYF.

The CDR3, as DNA: TGTGCCAGCAGGGGCAGAAACCAAAACTATGGCTACACCTTC. Its protein product is CASRGRNQNYGYTF. This chain joins TRBV2 and TRBJ1-2; no clear D gene. The CDR3 runs 14 residues. Trimming took 6 bases from V and 2 from J, leaving 13 bases between them. In germline, CDR1 is SNHLY, CDR2 FYNNEI.

This chain joins TRBV27 and TRBJ2-2, with D perhaps TRBD1 (5 bases). The CDR3 spans 16 residues. Germline V lookup: CDR1 MNHEY, CDR2 SMNVEV (reference sequence). The V gene lost 7 bases and the J gene lost 2 bases, with 17 bases spanning the gap. The CDR3 DNA sequence: TGTGCCAGCACCGAACTTAGACAGCTTAACACCGGGGAGCTGTTTTTT. Translating it yields CASTELRQLNTGELFF.

The CDR3: CASSFGQGAGQPQHF. Written as DNA, the CDR3 is TGTGCCAGCAGCTTCGGTCAGGGGGCGGGTCAGCCCCAGCATTTT. The chain combines TRBV7-8 with TRBJ1-5; 8 bases map to TRBD1. After removal of 3 bases from V and 6 bases from J, the junction contained 7 bases not matched to a gene. From germline, CDR1 is SGHVS and CDR2 FQNEAQ. This CDR3 spans 15 amino acids.

V usage is TRBV28 and J usage is TRBJ1-5; D is perhaps TRBD1 (6 bases). This CDR3 spans 14 amino acids. Deletions cut 6 bases from V and 4 bases from J, with 13 bases between. CDR1 is MDHEN and CDR2 is SYDVKM in the germline V gene. The CDR3 sequence is CASRFRQANQPQHF. The CDR3 DNA reads TGTGCCAGCAGATTCCGACAGGCAAATCAGCCCCAGCATTTT.

V usage is TRBV7-8 and J usage is TRBJ2-3; tentatively, D is TRBD2 (5 bases). Germline loops: CDR1 SGHVS, CDR2 FQNEAQ. The V gene lost 4 bases and the J gene lost 0 bases, with 17 bases spanning the gap. The CDR3 is 17 amino acids. This chain's CDR3 is CASSSPIGRASTDTQYF. In nucleotides, the CDR3 is TGTGCCAGCAGCTCCCCTATAGGGAGAGCTAGCACAGATACGCAGTATTTT.

The rearrangement links TRBV5-4 to TRBJ2-2, with 13 bases matching TRBD2. The germline V gene has CDR1 SGHNT and CDR2 YYREEE (reference sequence). Trimming cost V 3 bases and J 6 bases; bases outside gene matches: 14. The CDR3 spans 19 residues. The chain's CDR3 is CASSSGLAGARGVAGELFF. The CDR3 DNA reads as TGTGCCAGCAGCTCTGGACTAGCGGGAGCGCGGGGGGTTGCCGGGGAGCTGTTTTTT.

The chain couples TRBV18 to TRBJ1-1, with D possibly being TRBD1 (6 bases). The CDR3 is made up of 15 amino acids. Germline V CDR1 and CDR2: KGHSH, LQKENI. With 5 bases removed from V and 3 bases from J, the gap between germline ends came to 16 bases. CDR3 residues: CASSTDRGADTEAFF. In DNA form, the CDR3 reads TGTGCCAGCTCAACCGATCGGGGGGCGGACACTGAAGCTTTCTTT.

The chain recombines TRBV5-1 with TRBJ2-3, with TRBD1 matching 8 bases. Germline CDR1 reads SGHRS; CDR2 reads YFSETQ. V lost 4 bases, J lost 3 bases, and 4 bases stayed unmatched. The CDR3 length is 14 residues. CDR3 nucleotides: TGCGCCAGCAGCCGAGACAGGGGAACAGATACGCAGTATTTT. Protein: CASSRDRGTDTQYF. Full variable domain (remainder filled in from reference TRBV5-1 and TRBJ2-3): KAGVTQTPRYLIKTRGQQVTLSCSPISGHRSVSWYQQTPGQGLQFLFEYFSETQRNKGNFPGRFSGRQFSNSRSEMNVSTLELGDSALYLCASSRDRGTDTQYFGPGTRLTVL.

The V gene is TRBV5-1, the J gene TRBJ2-7; tentatively, D is TRBD1 (6 bases). Looked up from germline, CDR1 is SGHRS and CDR2 is YFSETQ. CDR3 length: 13 residues. V lost 5 bases to trimming and J lost 6 bases, with 15 bases between them. Here the CDR3 DNA reads TGCGCCAGCAGTATGCCCGGGACAACCGAGCAGTACTTC. Translating it yields CASSMPGTTEQYF.

J is TRBJ1-4 and V is TRBV27; D unresolved. Germline V CDR1 and CDR2: MNHEY, SMNVEV (reference sequence). V was trimmed by 1 base and J by 0 bases, leaving 6 bases between them. CDR3 length: 15 amino acids. CDR3 residues: CASSLLGATNEKLFF. DNA for the CDR3: TGTGCCAGCAGTTTATTAGGAGCAACTAATGAAAAACTGTTTTTT.

This chain joins TRBV19 and TRBJ2-5; possibly TRBD2 for D (6 bases). V gave up 3 bases and J gave up 3 bases, with 14 bases separating them. This CDR3 has 15 amino acids. The germline CDR1 and CDR2 sequences are LNHDA and SQIVND (reference sequence). Written as DNA, the CDR3 is TGTGCCAGTAGTATGGGGGGACTGACTAAAGAGACCCAGTACTTC. Protein product: CASSMGGLTKETQYF.

The chain combines TRBV30 with TRBJ2-1; TRBD2 agrees at 12 bases. The CDR3 contains 16 residues. Germline V gene lookup returns CDR1 GTSNPN and CDR2 SVGIG (reference sequence). Trimming took 3 bases from V and 2 from J; bases not matched to a gene: 5. This CDR3 is CAWRASGRATYNEQFF. The CDR3 coding sequence is TGTGCCTGGAGGGCTAGCGGGAGGGCCACCTACAATGAGCAGTTCTTC. Full variable domain (outside the CDR3, taken from reference TRBV30 and TRBJ2-1): SQTIHQWPATLVQPVGSPLSLECTVEGTSNPNLYWYRQAAGRGLQLLFYSVGIGQISSEVPQNLSASRPQDRQFILSSKKLLLSDSGFYLCAWRASGRATYNEQFFGPGTRLTVL.

The chain uses TRBV7-8 and TRBJ2-4; TRBD1 agrees at 7 bases. The CDR3 is 14 residues long. Germline CDR1 is SGHVS and CDR2 is FQNEAQ. V was pared by 6 bases and J by 7 bases, with 9 bases of the junction left unmatched. In nucleotides, the CDR3 is TGTGCCAGCAGTCAACCGGGACAGAAGAACATTCAGTACTTC. Translating it yields CASSQPGQKNIQYF.

CDR3 amino acids: CASSRMRYNEQFF. CDR3 in DNA: TGTGCCAGCAGCCGCATGCGCTACAATGAGCAGTTCTTC. This chain links TRBV28 with TRBJ2-1; no clear D gene. The germline V and J ends were trimmed by 6 bases and 3 bases, with 9 bases remaining between them. There are 13 residues in the CDR3. Germline V lookup: CDR1 MDHEN, CDR2 SYDVKM.

This rearrangement joins TRBV7-2 to TRBJ2-1, with 10 positions matching TRBD1. Germline V gene sequence: CDR1 SGHTA, CDR2 FQGNSA. The J segment lost 14 bases and the V segment lost 5 bases, leaving 15 bases of the junction unmatched. This CDR3 comprises 15 residues. The CDR3 DNA reads as TGTGCCAGCAGCGGGGACAGGGGAACTACGTCGGCCAAGTTCTTC. Its translation: CASSGDRGTTSAKFF.

In DNA form, the CDR3 reads TGTGCCAGCAGCTTAGGGGACAGGGATAATGAAAAACTGTTTTTT. Its translation: CASSLGDRDNEKLFF. The rearrangement links TRBV7-9 to TRBJ1-4, with TRBD1 identical over 9 bases. Trimming at V came to 1 base and at J to 4 bases, leaving 1 base not matched to a gene. Germline CDR1 is SEHNR and CDR2 is FQNEAQ (reference sequence). The length of the CDR3 is 15 residues. Together with reference TRBV7-9 and TRBJ1-4, the CDR3 gives the full variable domain: DTGVSQNPRHKITKRGQNVTFRCDPISEHNRLYWYRQTLGQGPEFLTYFQNEAQLEKSRLLSDRFSAERPKGSFSTLEIQRTEQGDSAMYLCASSLGDRDNEKLFFGSGTQLSVL.

The chain has TRBV7-3 and TRBJ2-3, with D possibly matching TRBD2 (5 bases). CDR3 length equals 15 residues. CDR1 is SGHTA, CDR2 FQGTGA, per germline. The ends were cut back, 3 bases at V and 1 base at J, with 11 bases in the middle. The CDR3 DNA reads as TGTGCCAGCAGCTTTAACGGAGGCCGCACAGATACGCAGTATTTT. Translated, it gives CASSFNGGRTDTQYF.

V usage is TRBV6-6 and J usage is TRBJ1-2; no clear D. Germline CDR1 is MNHNY and CDR2 is SVGAGI (reference sequence). Trimming cost V 7 bases and J 4 bases, with 13 bases left between them. CDR3 length equals 13 residues. The CDR3 sequence is CASNAGALYGYTF. CDR3 nucleotide sequence: TGTGCCAGCAACGCGGGAGCCCTCTATGGCTACACCTTC.

The chain combines TRBV27 with TRBJ2-7; D call uncertain. V lost 7 bases and J lost 1, with 11 bases in between. CDR3 length equals 13 residues. Germline lookup yields CDR1 MNHEY and CDR2 SMNVEV (reference sequence). The CDR3 DNA follows: TGTGCCAGCAACGGAGTCAGTTCCTACGAGCAGTACTTC. This gives the protein CASNGVSSYEQYF.

The V and J genes are TRBV4-3 and TRBJ1-2, with D perhaps TRBD1 (5 bases). Looked up from germline, CDR1 is LGHNA and CDR2 is YSLEER. The CDR3 covers 15 residues. The V end lost 1 base, the J end lost 4 bases, and 13 bases lay between the germline ends. CDR3 sequence reads: CASSQVRSGGYGYTF. CDR3 DNA sequence: TGCGCCAGCAGCCAAGTACGAAGCGGGGGCTATGGCTACACCTTC.

V and J are TRBV29-1 and TRBJ1-5; possibly TRBD1 for D (5 bases). The germline V and J ends were trimmed by 4 bases and 5 bases, with 12 bases remaining between them. Per the germline V gene, CDR1 is SQVTM and CDR2 is ANQGSEA. The CDR3 has 13 residues. CDR3 nucleotide sequence: TGCAGCGTTGTATTGGGGCGAGATCAGCCCCAGCATTTT. It specifies CSVVLGRDQPQHF.

The V and J genes are TRBV10-3 and TRBJ2-1; a possible D gene is TRBD2 (5 bases). CDR1 is ENHRY, CDR2 SYGVKD, per germline. Between the trimmed V and J ends, which lost 7 bases and 6 bases, there was a span of 13 bases. The CDR3 is made up of 13 amino acids. The CDR3 sequence is CAITPTIPNEQFF. CDR3 sequence (DNA): TGTGCCATCACCCCGACTATCCCCAATGAGCAGTTCTTC.